This TCR beta chain was profiled in a study of STAT5B mutations in CD4+ large granular lymphocyte leukemia. Comment on this clone: One end of the junction varies from germline; a read error may be responsible.

The protocol was immunoSEQ multiplex PCR, while the TCRdb copy is restricted to in-frame clones and leaves out a portion. This repertoire shows fewer than 25,000 clones, 65% to 85% found once; its top ten account for over 10%. There are 14 residues in the CDR3. Germline-derived CDR1 and CDR2 are MNHEY and SMNVEV (reference sequence). Sequenced: CD4+ T cells from blood buffy coats. This sequence was found in a human donor in good health. This chain links TRBV27 with TRBJ2-2; 11 nucleotides match TRBD2. CDR3 bases: TGTGCCAGCATGACTAGCGGGAACTCCGGGGAGCTGTTTTTT. This gives the protein CASMTSGNSGELFF.